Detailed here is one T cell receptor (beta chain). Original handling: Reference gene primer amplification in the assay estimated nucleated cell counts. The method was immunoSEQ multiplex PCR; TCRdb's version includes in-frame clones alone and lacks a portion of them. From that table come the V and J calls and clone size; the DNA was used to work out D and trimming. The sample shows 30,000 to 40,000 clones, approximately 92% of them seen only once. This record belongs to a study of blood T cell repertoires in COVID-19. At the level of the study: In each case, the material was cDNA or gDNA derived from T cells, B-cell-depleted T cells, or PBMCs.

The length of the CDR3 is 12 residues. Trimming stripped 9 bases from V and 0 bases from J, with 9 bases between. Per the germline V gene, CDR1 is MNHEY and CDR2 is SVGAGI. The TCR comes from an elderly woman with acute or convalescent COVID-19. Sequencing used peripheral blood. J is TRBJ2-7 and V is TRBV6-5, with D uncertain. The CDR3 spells CASRVSSYEQYF. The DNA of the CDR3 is TGTGCCAGTCGAGTGAGCTCCTACGAGCAGTACTTC.